This T cell receptor beta chain was recovered during a study of T cells after yellow fever vaccination. 5'RACE template switching added a universal primer site and UMIs to TCR cDNA. MiXCR was run by TCRdb on the 5' RACE reads, yielding one entry per CDR3 protein. This table has around 300,000 distinct CDR3 sequences, approximately 4% appearing once. Regarding this clonotype: Its target is unknown.

This CDR3 contains 13 residues. Looked up from germline, CDR1 is SEHNR and CDR2 is FQNEAQ (reference sequence). V was shortened by 8 bases and J by 7 bases, with 12 bases between the two germline ends. Overall study results and limits: Re-detected after boosting: most primary clones, 96% of CD4 and roughly 88% of CD8.

Sequenced here: PBMCs, sampled 15 days after the yellow fever booster vaccination. The origin of this receptor is a man between 18 and 35 years old who received the YFV17D yellow fever vaccine. The V and J genes are TRBV7-9 and TRBJ1-6; TRBD1 might be the D (5 bases). The CDR3 loop is CASGLQENSPLHF. The CDR3 DNA sequence: TGTGCCAGCGGACTACAGGAGAATTCACCCCTCCACTTT.